This record covers a single T cell receptor (beta chain). The antigen is unknown. This sample was included in a study of cytomegalovirus exposure and HLA in healthy donors. Study conclusions and caveats: In an earlier analysis, most TCR beta V segments were productive about 87% or about 30% of the time.

Primers: 60 Vbeta forward and 13 Jbeta reverse. Using immunoSEQ multiplex PCR, the repertoire was profiled, and TCRdb retains in-frame clones only, with some absent. The sample includes under 200,000 clones, around 63% seen only once; the top ten take 4.5%. Trimming took 5 bases from V and 0 from J, leaving 11 bases between them. Germline CDR1 is LNHNV and CDR2 is YYDKDF (reference sequence). This CDR3 has 16 residues. Those who donated were healthy bone marrow donors. Sequencing was performed on PBMCs. The chain uses TRBV15 and TRBJ1-6, with D tentatively TRBD1 (5 bases). The clonotype was recovered from a woman aged 18-30 years in good health and CMV-seropositive. The CDR3 nucleotides read TGTGCCACCAGCCGGGGGGAGAGCTCCTATAATTCACCCCTCCACTTT. It encodes CATSRGESSYNSPLHF.